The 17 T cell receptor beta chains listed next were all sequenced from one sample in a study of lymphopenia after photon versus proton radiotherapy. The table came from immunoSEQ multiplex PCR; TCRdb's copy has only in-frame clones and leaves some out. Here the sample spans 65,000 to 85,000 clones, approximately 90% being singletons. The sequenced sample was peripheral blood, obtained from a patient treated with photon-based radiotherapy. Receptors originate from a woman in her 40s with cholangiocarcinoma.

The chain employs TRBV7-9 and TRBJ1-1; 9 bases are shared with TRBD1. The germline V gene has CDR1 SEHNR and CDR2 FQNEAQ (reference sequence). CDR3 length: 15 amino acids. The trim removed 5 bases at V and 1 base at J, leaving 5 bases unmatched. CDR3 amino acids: CASSRGQGRNTEAFF. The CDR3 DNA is TGTGCCAGCAGCCGGGGACAGGGAAGGAACACTGAAGCTTTCTTT.

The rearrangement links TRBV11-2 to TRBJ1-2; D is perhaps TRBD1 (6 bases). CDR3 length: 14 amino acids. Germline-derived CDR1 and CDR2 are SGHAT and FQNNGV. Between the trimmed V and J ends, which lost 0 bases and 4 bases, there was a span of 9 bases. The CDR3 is CASSLDWGPYGYTF. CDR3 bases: TGTGCCAGCAGCTTAGATTGGGGGCCCTATGGCTACACCTTC.

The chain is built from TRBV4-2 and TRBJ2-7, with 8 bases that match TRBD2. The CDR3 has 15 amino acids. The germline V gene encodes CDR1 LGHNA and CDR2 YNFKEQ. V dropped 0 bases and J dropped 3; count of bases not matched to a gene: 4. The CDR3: CASSQDVSGSYEQYF. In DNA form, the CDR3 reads TGTGCCAGCAGCCAAGACGTGAGCGGGAGCTACGAGCAGTACTTC.

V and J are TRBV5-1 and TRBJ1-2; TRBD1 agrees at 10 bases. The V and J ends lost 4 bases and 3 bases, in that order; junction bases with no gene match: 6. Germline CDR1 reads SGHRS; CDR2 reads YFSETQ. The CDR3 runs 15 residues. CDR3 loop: CASSRGQGGDYGYTF. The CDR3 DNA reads TGCGCCAGCAGCCGCGGACAGGGGGGAGACTATGGCTACACCTTC.

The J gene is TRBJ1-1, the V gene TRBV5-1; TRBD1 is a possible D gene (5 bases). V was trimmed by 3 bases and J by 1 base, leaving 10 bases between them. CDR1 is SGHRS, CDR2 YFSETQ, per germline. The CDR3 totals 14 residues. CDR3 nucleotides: TGCGCCAGCAGCTCGCGGGGGGAGAACACTGAAGCTTTCTTT. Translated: CASSSRGENTEAFF.

CDR3: CASTQRVGTDTQYF. In DNA, the CDR3 is TGTGCCAGCACCCAACGGGTAGGCACAGATACGCAGTATTTT. The chain recombines TRBV6-1 with TRBJ2-3; D not certain. V lost 7 bases to trimming and J lost 1 base, with 12 bases between them. CDR1 and CDR2 (germline): MNHNS, SASEGT. The CDR3 is 14 residues long.

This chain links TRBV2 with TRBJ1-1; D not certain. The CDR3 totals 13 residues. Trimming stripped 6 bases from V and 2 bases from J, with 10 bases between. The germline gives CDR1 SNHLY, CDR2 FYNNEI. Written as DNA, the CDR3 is TGTGCCAGCAGCTACGATGGAAACACTGAAGCTTTCTTT. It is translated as CASSYDGNTEAFF.

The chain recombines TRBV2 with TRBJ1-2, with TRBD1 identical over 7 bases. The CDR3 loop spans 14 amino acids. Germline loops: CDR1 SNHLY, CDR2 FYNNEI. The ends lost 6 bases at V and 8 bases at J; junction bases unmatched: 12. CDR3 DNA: TGTGCCAGCAGAGATGACAGGGCCTTGGGGGGCTACACCTTC. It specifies CASRDDRALGGYTF.

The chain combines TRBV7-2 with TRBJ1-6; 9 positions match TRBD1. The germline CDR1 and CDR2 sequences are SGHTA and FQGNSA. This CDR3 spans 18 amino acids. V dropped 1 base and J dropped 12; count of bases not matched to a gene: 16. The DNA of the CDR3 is TGTGCCAGCAGCTTAGGCGTCTTAGGGACAGGGATTAAACTACCCCTCCACTTT. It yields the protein CASSLGVLGTGIKLPLHF.

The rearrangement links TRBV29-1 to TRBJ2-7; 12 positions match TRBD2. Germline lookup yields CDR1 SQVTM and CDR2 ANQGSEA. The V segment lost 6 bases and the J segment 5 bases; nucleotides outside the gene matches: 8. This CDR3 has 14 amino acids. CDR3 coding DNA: TGCAGCGTAGACACTAGCGGGAGGAGGAACGAGCAGTACTTC. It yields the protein CSVDTSGRRNEQYF.

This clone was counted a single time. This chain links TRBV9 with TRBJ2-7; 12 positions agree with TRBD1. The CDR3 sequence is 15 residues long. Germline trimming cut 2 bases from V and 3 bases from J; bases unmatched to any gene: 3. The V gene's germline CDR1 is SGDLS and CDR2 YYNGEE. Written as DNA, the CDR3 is TGTGCCAGCAGCGTGGGACAGGGGGCTGGCTACGAGCAGTACTTC. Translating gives CASSVGQGAGYEQYF.

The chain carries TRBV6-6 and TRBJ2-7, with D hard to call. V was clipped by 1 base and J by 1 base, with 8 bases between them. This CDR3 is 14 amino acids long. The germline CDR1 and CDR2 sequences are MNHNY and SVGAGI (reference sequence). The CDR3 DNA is TGTGCCAGCAGTTACTACGGCGGTTCCTACGAGCAGTACTTC. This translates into CASSYYGGSYEQYF.

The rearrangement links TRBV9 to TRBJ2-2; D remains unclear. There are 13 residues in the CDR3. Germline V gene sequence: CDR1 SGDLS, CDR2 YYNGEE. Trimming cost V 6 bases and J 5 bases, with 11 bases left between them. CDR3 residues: CASTGSQTGELFF. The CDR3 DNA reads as TGTGCCAGCACGGGTAGTCAGACCGGGGAGCTGTTTTTT.

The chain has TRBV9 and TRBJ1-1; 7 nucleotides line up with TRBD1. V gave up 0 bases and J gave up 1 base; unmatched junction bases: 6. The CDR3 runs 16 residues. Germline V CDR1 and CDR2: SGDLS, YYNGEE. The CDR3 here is CASSVVEGTENTEAFF. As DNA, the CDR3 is TGTGCCAGCAGCGTAGTCGAGGGGACAGAGAACACTGAAGCTTTCTTT. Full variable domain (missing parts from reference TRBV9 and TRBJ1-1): DSGVTQTPKHLITATGQRVTLRCSPRSGDLSVYWYQQSLDQGLQFLIQYYNGEERAKGNILERFSAQQFPDLHSELNLSSLELGDSALYFCASSVVEGTENTEAFFGQGTRLTVV.

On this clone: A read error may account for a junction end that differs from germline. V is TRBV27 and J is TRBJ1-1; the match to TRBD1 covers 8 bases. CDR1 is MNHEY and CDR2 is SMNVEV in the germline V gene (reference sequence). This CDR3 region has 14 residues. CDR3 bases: TGTGCCAGCAGTCTATCCGGGACAGGTCTTGAAGCTTTCTTT. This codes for CASSLSGTGLEAFF.

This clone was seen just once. The CDR3: CASSQGWGGTGELFF. The CDR3 coding sequence is TGTGCCAGCAGCCAAGGCTGGGGCGGTACCGGGGAGCTGTTTTTT. The chain has TRBV4-2 and TRBJ2-2; tentatively, D is TRBD1 (5 bases). CDR1 is LGHNA, CDR2 YNFKEQ, per germline. Trimming left V 1 base short and J 5 bases short, with 11 bases between. This CDR3 has 15 amino acids.

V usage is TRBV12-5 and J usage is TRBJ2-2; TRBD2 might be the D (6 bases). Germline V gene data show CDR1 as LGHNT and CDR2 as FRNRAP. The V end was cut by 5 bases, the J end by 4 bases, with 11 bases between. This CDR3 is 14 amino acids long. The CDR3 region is CASGTSSATGELFF. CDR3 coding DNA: TGTGCTAGTGGTACCTCTAGCGCCACCGGGGAGCTGTTTTTT.